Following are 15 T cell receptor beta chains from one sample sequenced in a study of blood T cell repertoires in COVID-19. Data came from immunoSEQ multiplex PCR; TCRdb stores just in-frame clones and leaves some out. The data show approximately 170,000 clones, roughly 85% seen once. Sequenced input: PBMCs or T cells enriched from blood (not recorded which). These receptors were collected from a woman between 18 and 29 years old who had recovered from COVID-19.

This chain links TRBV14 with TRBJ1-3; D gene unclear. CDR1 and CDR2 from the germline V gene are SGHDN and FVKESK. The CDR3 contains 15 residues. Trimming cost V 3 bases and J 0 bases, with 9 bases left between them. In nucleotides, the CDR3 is TGTGCCAGCAGCCATGGACTCTACTCTGGAAACACCATATATTTT. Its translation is CASSHGLYSGNTIYF. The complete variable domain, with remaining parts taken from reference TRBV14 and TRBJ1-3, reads EAGVTQFPSHSVIEKGQTVTLRCDPISGHDNLYWYRRVMGKEIKFLLHFVKESKQDESGMPNNRFLAERTGGTYSTLKVQPAELEDSGVYFCASSHGLYSGNTIYFGEGSWLTVV.

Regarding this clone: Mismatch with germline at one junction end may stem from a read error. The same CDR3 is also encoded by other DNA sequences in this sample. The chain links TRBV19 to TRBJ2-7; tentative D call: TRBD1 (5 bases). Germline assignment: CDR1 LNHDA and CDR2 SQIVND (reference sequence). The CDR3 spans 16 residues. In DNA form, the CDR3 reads TGTGCCAGCAGTACCCAGATGCTGCAGGGTAAGAACGAGCAGTACTTC. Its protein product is CASSTQMLQGKNEQYF.

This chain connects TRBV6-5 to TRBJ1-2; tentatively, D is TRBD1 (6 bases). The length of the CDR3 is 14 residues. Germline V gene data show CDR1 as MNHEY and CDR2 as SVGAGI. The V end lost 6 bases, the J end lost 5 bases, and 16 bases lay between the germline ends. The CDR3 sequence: CASRRDTGLYGYTF. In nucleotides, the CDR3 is TGTGCCAGCAGAAGGGACACGGGACTATATGGCTACACCTTC.

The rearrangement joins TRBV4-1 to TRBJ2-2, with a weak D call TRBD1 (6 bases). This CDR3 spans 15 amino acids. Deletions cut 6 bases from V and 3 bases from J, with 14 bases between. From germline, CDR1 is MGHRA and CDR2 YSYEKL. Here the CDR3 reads CASSHQKGDTGELFF. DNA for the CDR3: TGCGCCAGCAGTCACCAGAAGGGGGACACCGGGGAGCTGTTTTTT.

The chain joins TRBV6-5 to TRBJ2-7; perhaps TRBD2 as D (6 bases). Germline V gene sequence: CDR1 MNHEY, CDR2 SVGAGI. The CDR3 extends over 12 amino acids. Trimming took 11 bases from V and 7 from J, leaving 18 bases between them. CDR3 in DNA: TGTGCCTGCCAAACGGGGGTAGGGGAGCAGTACTTC. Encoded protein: CACQTGVGEQYF.

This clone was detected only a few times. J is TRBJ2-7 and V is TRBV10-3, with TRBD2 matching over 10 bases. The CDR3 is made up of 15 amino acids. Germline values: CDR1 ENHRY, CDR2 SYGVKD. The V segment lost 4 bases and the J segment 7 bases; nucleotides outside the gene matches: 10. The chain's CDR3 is CAISGRGLAGEEQYF. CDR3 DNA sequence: TGTGCCATCAGTGGCCGGGGGCTAGCGGGAGAAGAGCAGTACTTC.

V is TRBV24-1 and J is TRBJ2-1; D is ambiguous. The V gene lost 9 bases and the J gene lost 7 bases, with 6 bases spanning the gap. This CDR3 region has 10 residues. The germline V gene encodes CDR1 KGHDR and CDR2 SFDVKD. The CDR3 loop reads CATRLNEQFF. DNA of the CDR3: TGTGCCACCCGTCTGAATGAGCAGTTCTTC.

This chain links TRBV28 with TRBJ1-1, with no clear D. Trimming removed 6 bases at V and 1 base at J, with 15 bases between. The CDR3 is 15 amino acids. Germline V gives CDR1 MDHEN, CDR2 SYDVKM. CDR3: CASSGGSSGNTEAFF. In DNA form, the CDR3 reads TGTGCCAGCAGCGGCGGGAGCTCAGGGAACACTGAAGCTTTCTTT.

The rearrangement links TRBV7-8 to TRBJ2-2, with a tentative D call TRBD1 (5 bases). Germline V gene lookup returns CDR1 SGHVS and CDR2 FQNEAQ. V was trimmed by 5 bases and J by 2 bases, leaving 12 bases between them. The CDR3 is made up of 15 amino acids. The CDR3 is CASSPGQFNTGELFF. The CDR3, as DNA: TGTGCCAGCAGCCCTGGACAATTTAACACCGGGGAGCTGTTTTTT.

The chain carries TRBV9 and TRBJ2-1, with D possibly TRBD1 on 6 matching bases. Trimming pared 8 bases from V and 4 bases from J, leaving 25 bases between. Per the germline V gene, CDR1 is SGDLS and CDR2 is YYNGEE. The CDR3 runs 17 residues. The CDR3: CARKGGHLVGPYNEQFF. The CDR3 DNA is TGTGCCAGAAAAGGGGGACATTTAGTTGGGCCATACAATGAGCAGTTCTTC.

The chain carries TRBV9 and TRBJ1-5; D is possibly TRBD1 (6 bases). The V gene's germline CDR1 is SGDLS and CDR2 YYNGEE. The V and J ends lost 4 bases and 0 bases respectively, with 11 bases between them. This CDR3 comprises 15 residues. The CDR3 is CASSPTGYSNQPQHF. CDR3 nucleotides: TGTGCCAGCAGCCCGACAGGCTATAGCAATCAGCCCCAGCATTTT.

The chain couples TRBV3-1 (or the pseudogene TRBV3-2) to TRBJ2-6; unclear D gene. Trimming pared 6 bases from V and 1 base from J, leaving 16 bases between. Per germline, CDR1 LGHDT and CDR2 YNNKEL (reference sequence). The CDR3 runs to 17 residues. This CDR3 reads CASRAWAPSSGANVLTF. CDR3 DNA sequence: TGTGCCAGCAGGGCATGGGCCCCGAGTTCTGGGGCCAACGTCCTGACTTTC.

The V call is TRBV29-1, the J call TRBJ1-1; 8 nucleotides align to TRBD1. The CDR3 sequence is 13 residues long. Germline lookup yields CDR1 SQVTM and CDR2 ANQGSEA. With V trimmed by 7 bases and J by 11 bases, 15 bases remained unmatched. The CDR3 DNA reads TGCAGCGCAACCCAGGGGGCTTCTACGTTTGCTTTCTTT. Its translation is CSATQGASTFAFF.

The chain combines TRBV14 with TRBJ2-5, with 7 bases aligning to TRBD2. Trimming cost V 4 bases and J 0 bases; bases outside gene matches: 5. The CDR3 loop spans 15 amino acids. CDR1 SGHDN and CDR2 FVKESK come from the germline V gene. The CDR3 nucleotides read TGTGCCAGCAGCCCCCTCGGGAGGAACCAAGAGACCCAGTACTTC. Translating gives CASSPLGRNQETQYF.

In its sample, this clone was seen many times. The CDR3, as DNA: TGTGCCAGCAAGAGGTCCTACAACAATGAGCAGTTCTTC. This translates into CASKRSYNNEQFF. This sequence joins TRBV2 and TRBJ2-1; no clear D. The CDR3 spans 13 residues. V was trimmed by 7 bases and J by 5 bases, leaving 12 bases between them. CDR1 and CDR2 (germline): SNHLY, FYNNEI.